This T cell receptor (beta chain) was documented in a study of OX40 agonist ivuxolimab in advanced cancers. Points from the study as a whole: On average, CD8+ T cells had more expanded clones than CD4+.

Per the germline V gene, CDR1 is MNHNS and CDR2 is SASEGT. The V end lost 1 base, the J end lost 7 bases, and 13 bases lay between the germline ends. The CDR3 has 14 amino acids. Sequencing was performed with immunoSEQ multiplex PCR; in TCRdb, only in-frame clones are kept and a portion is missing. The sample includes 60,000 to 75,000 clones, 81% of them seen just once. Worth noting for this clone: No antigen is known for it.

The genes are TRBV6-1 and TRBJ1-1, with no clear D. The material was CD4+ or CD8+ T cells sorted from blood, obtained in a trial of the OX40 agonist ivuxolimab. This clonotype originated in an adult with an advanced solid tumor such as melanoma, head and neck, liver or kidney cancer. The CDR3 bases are TGTGCCAGCAGTGAAGTCGGTGGGCTCAATGAAGCTTTCTTT. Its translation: CASSEVGGLNEAFF.